This T cell receptor (beta chain) was recorded in a study of T cells in Graves' hyperthyroidism and ophthalmopathy. Germline V lookup: CDR1 SGHVS, CDR2 FNYEAQ. V lost 0 bases, J lost 4 bases, and 8 bases lay in between. CDR3 length: 14 amino acids. Amplification of TCR beta CDR3 regions used RNA as the template. Carried out on the TCR CDR3, a first-round RT-PCR used the HTBI primer set. TCRdb itself ran the multiplex PCR reads through MiXCR, one entry per CDR3 protein. The sample has 450,000 to 600,000 distinct CDR3 sequences; less than 15% are singletons. This clonotype has at least ten counts. The sequenced material came from blood. The chain has TRBV7-6 and TRBJ2-3; D remains ambiguous. This sequence was found in a woman between 40 and 55 years old with Graves' hyperthyroidism. The chain's CDR3 is CASSLALEADTQYF. The DNA for the CDR3 is TGTGCCAGCAGCTTAGCTTTAGAGGCAGATACGCAGTATTTT.